This T cell receptor beta chain was identified during a study of blood T cell repertoires in COVID-19. For the study at large: Italy, Spain and the United States were the sources of the convalescent and acute COVID-19 samples. PBMCs, B-cell-depleted T cells, or T cells provided the cDNA or gDNA that made up the material.

The CDR3 covers 14 residues. Between the trimmed V and J ends, which lost 2 bases and 2 bases, there was a span of 9 bases. Germline V gene sequence: CDR1 MNHNS, CDR2 SASEGT. By sample share, this clone is medium-sized. Original processing methods: How many nucleated cells were present was estimated from reference gene primer amplification. Profiling relied on immunoSEQ multiplex PCR, and the TCRdb table lists in-frame clones only, not all of them. V and J calls plus clone size are reproduced from that table; the DNA served to infer D and trimming. The data show roughly 30,000 clones, with approximately 80% seen just once and 7.4% held by the top ten.

The clonotype was recovered from a woman aged 55-69 years with acute or convalescent COVID-19. The rearrangement uses TRBV6-1 and TRBJ1-2; D is unresolved. Sequences were obtained from peripheral blood. DNA for the CDR3: TGTGCCAGCAGTGAACCCCACGGGAACTATGGCTACACCTTC. Translation gives CASSEPHGNYGYTF.